The entry below gives a single T cell receptor (beta chain) sequence along with its context. The clone's antigen remains unknown. Base qualities are not provided; no much larger clone lies one nucleotide away. Library preparation employed the immunoSEQ multiplex PCR assay. Here the immuneACCESS table is served through TCRdb, limited to in-frame sequences with V and J called. Missing clones are a known gap in these copies; in checked studies unresolved V genes cover under half, and the rest lacks a known reason. The sample table shows about 77,000 clones, and about 91% are seen once. Jointly, the top ten make up under 2.5% of the sample. CDR1 SNHLY and CDR2 FYNNEI were looked up in the germline V gene. The CDR3 has 12 amino acids, counting the end cysteine and phenylalanine. CDR3 DNA only is kept here, 36 bases in frame from base 1. The V and J ends are trimmed by 10 bases and 2 bases, leaving 12 bases between them.

This sample stems from a study of T cell changes during pregnancy in multiple sclerosis (dated by TCRdb to 2018 to 2020). Regarding the complete study: In women with multiple sclerosis, the researchers looked at how the T cell repertoire shifted as pregnancy progressed.

Here the chain combines TRBV2 and TRBJ2-7, with TRBD1 perhaps the D gene, on 6 matching bases. The sample consisted of peripheral blood, taken before pregnancy. The source of this sequence is a female donor with multiple sclerosis, enrolled in a pregnancy study. The CDR3 region: CATSGDTYEQYF. The DNA is TGTGCCACCTCCGGGGACACCTACGAGCAGTACTTC.